Following are 27 T cell receptor beta chains from one sample sequenced in a study of blood T cells in healthy people across ages. Combining a sample-barcoded 5' primer with a J-beta primer mix, a second PCR ran for roughly 7 to 12 cycles. TCRdb redid the calling of the 5' RACE reads with MiXCR, one entry per CDR3 protein. This table has 1.5 million to 2 million distinct CDR3 sequences, about 31% appearing once. The sequenced sample was blood. The receptor set was obtained from a woman aged 25-40 years in good health.

The V and J genes are TRBV4-2 and TRBJ2-5; D uncertain. V was trimmed by 1 base and J by 11 bases, leaving 23 bases between them. The CDR3 has 16 amino acids. Germline V CDR1 and CDR2: LGHNA, YNFKEQ. The CDR3, as DNA: TGTGCCAGCAGCCAAGTAGGCGAGACTGAACCCTACGTGCAGTACTTC. Translated, it gives CASSQVGETEPYVQYF.

In the case of this clonotype: A much larger clone sits a single nucleotide away, making a read error possible. The chain's CDR3 is CASREGTVGAIQYF. Here the CDR3 DNA reads TGTGCCAGCAGGGAAGGGACGGTAGGGGCCATTCAGTACTTC. The V gene is TRBV6-1, the J gene TRBJ2-4; D tentatively reads TRBD1 or TRBD2 (5 bases each). The CDR3 extends over 14 amino acids. Germline V gives CDR1 MNHNS, CDR2 SASEGT.

This clonotype appeared a few times. This chain uses TRBV7-3 with TRBJ2-3; no firm D call. V was clipped by 5 bases and J by 3 bases, with 21 bases between them. The CDR3 totals 17 residues. Per the germline V gene, CDR1 is SGHTA and CDR2 is FQGTGA. Written as DNA, the CDR3 is TGTGCCAGCAGCCCGGGCGAGACGGGTTATCGGACAGATACGCAGTATTTT. Encoded protein: CASSPGETGYRTDTQYF.

This clonotype was found a few times. V gene TRBV20-1 combines with J gene TRBJ1-6; weak D call: TRBD1 (6 bases). V gave up 0 bases and J gave up 9 bases, with 18 bases separating them. From germline, CDR1 is DFQATT and CDR2 SNEGSKA (reference sequence). The CDR3 covers 16 residues. CDR3 loop: CSARDPGGRARSPLHF. The CDR3 DNA reads as TGCAGTGCTAGAGATCCGGGGGGGCGAGCTCGTTCACCCCTCCACTTT.

This clonotype was counted between two and nine times. The chain couples TRBV6-1 to TRBJ1-1, with D possibly TRBD1 on 5 matching bases. The germline gives CDR1 MNHNS, CDR2 SASEGT. The CDR3 contains 14 residues. V was clipped by 5 bases and J by 6 bases, with 16 bases between them. CDR3 loop: CASSPGRTNAEAFF. In nucleotides, the CDR3 is TGTGCCAGCAGTCCAGGGCGAACAAACGCTGAAGCTTTCTTT.

The rearrangement joins TRBV5-1 to TRBJ2-7; 9 nucleotides agree with TRBD1. CDR1 and CDR2 from the germline V gene are SGHRS and YFSETQ. This CDR3 has 16 residues. V trimming: 4 bases; J trimming: 5 bases; junction bases outside the gene matches: 13. Here the CDR3 DNA reads TGCGCCAGCAGCCGGCCACCCACAGGGGGCCACAACGAGCAGTACTTC. As protein: CASSRPPTGGHNEQYF.

This clonotype was seen ten or more times. The chain recombines TRBV18 with TRBJ2-5; D possibly corresponds to TRBD2 (5 bases). CDR1 KGHSH and CDR2 LQKENI come from the germline V gene. This CDR3 is built from 14 residues. Trimming took 3 bases from V and 2 from J, leaving 10 bases between them. The CDR3 sequence is CASSPPGLQETQYF. DNA of the CDR3: TGTGCCAGCTCACCGCCGGGGTTACAAGAGACCCAGTACTTC.

This clonotype was seen a few times. The gene calls are TRBV7-9 and TRBJ2-7, with a weak D call TRBD2 (5 bases). Trimming cost V 4 bases and J 2 bases, with 12 bases left between them. The V gene's germline CDR1 is SEHNR and CDR2 FQNEAQ (reference sequence). This CDR3 comprises 14 residues. The CDR3 DNA follows: TGTGCCAGCAGCTCCCGCGGGCAGACCTACGAGCAGTACTTC. Protein sequence: CASSSRGQTYEQYF. Full variable domain (missing parts from reference TRBV7-9 and TRBJ2-7): DTGVSQNPRHKITKRGQNVTFRCDPISEHNRLYWYRQTLGQGPEFLTYFQNEAQLEKSRLLSDRFSAERPKGSFSTLEIQRTEQGDSAMYLCASSSRGQTYEQYFGPGTRLTVT.

Comments on this clonotype: The junction departs from the called germline gene at one end, perhaps through a read error. The CDR3 DNA is TGTACCAGCAGCGACAGGGAAACAGATACGCAGTATTTT. Translated, it gives CTSSDRETDTQYF. The J gene is TRBJ2-3, the V gene TRBV27, with 7 positions matching TRBD1. From germline, CDR1 is MNHEY and CDR2 SMNVEV (reference sequence). The CDR3 runs 13 residues.

This chain links TRBV20-1 with TRBJ1-5, with 10 nucleotides matching TRBD1. Germline-derived CDR1 and CDR2 are DFQATT and SNEGSKA (reference sequence). Losses at the gene ends were 1 base for V and 3 bases for J; bases not matched to a gene: 6. The CDR3 spans 16 residues. The CDR3 loop reads CSARAGTGAFNQPQHF. CDR3 bases: TGCAGTGCTAGAGCCGGGACAGGGGCCTTCAATCAGCCCCAGCATTTT.

This clonotype was recorded a few times. J is TRBJ2-2 and V is TRBV6-6, with D maybe TRBD1 (6 bases). The CDR3 consists of 13 residues. V was shortened by 4 bases and J by 11 bases, with 14 bases between the two germline ends. Germline V CDR1 and CDR2: MNHNY, SVGAGI (reference sequence). DNA of the CDR3: TGTGCCAGCAGTTCTGACAGGCCCTCCGAGCTGTTTTTT. It specifies CASSSDRPSELFF.

With respect to this clonotype: This clone may be a read error of a much larger clone one base away. V is TRBV4-1 and J is TRBJ2-1; 11 bases line up with TRBD2. CDR3 length: 15 residues. The germline V gene encodes CDR1 MGHRA and CDR2 YSYEKL. J was trimmed by 12 bases and V by 2 bases; bases with no gene match: 9. This CDR3 reads CASSQSVRLAGMQFF. The DNA for the CDR3 is TGCGCCAGCAGCCAATCTGTACGACTAGCGGGGATGCAGTTCTTC.

There are many counts of this clonotype. The J gene is TRBJ1-2, the V gene TRBV7-2, with TRBD1 matching over 8 bases. The trim removed 4 bases at V and 4 bases at J, leaving 5 bases unmatched. Germline assignment: CDR1 SGHTA and CDR2 FQGNSA. This CDR3 is 14 amino acids long. This chain's CDR3 is CASSSRRGPYGYTF. The CDR3 nucleotides read TGTGCCAGCAGCTCACGCAGGGGGCCCTATGGCTACACCTTC.

This clonotype was observed a handful of times. The chain has TRBV7-2 and TRBJ2-7; TRBD2 agrees at 15 bases. V lost 5 bases, J lost 11 bases, and 4 bases stayed unmatched. The CDR3 contains 13 residues. The germline gives CDR1 SGHTA, CDR2 FQGNSA. CDR3 DNA: TGTGCCAGCAGCCCCGGGACTAGCGGGAGGAAGTACTTC. It codes for CASSPGTSGRKYF.

A note on this clonotype: The junction and the germline gene differ at one end; a read error may be behind it. This chain links TRBV5-1 with TRBJ2-1, with D perhaps given as TRBD1 or TRBD2 (6 bases each). This CDR3 spans 15 amino acids. Germline CDR1 is SGHRS and CDR2 is YFSETQ. The CDR3 region has the DNA TGCGCCAGCAGCTTAGGGTTCCCGCGGGACAATGAGCAGGTCTTC. It is translated as CASSLGFPRDNEQVF.

The chain links TRBV6-2 or TRBV6-3 to TRBJ2-4, with 9 bases lining up with TRBD2. The CDR3 sequence is 17 residues long. J was trimmed by 7 bases and V by 5 bases; bases with no gene match: 15. From germline, CDR1 is MNHEY and CDR2 SVGEGT. CDR3 sequence: CASSLRPAGGRVNIQYF. CDR3 in DNA: TGTGCCAGCAGTCTCCGACCAGCGGGAGGTCGGGTTAACATTCAGTACTTC.

This clonotype has only a few counts. The chain combines TRBV20-1 with TRBJ2-1, with TRBD2 identical over 12 bases. The length of the CDR3 is 15 residues. The germline V gene has CDR1 DFQATT and CDR2 SNEGSKA (reference sequence). J lost 8 bases, V lost 0 bases, and 5 bases had no gene match. CDR3 bases: TGCAGTGCTAGAGAGCTAGCGGGGGGGGCGGATGAGCAGTTCTTC. Translated: CSARELAGGADEQFF.

This clonotype was seen a few times. This chain connects TRBV7-2 to TRBJ1-1; perhaps TRBD1 as D (6 bases). CDR3 length: 13 amino acids. V was cut by 5 bases and J by 10 bases, with 17 bases left in between. Germline V lookup: CDR1 SGHTA, CDR2 FQGNSA. CDR3 coding DNA: TGTGCCAGCAGCATAACAGGGAGGTTGGGAGCTTTCTTT. It specifies CASSITGRLGAFF.

The J gene is TRBJ2-5, the V gene TRBV20-1; TRBD2 matches at 13 bases. V shed 3 bases and J 7 bases; nucleotides not matched to a gene: 2. The CDR3 runs 13 residues. From germline, CDR1 is DFQATT and CDR2 SNEGSKA (reference sequence). The CDR3 protein is CSARGLAGPTQYF. CDR3 DNA: TGCAGTGCTAGGGGACTAGCGGGGCCGACCCAGTACTTC.

This rearrangement joins TRBV5-1 to TRBJ2-1; 11 bases match TRBD1. There are 16 residues in the CDR3. Germline values: CDR1 SGHRS, CDR2 YFSETQ. Trimming took 0 bases from V and 8 from J; bases not matched to a gene: 7. CDR3 amino acids: CASSLAPGTGGHEQFF. The DNA for the CDR3 is TGCGCCAGCAGCTTGGCACCGGGGACAGGGGGGCATGAGCAGTTCTTC. Using reference TRBV5-1 and TRBJ2-1 for the parts outside the CDR3, the full variable domain is KAGVTQTPRYLIKTRGQQVTLSCSPISGHRSVSWYQQTPGQGLQFLFEYFSETQRNKGNFPGRFSGRQFSNSRSEMNVSTLELGDSALYLCASSLAPGTGGHEQFFGPGTRLTVL.

V gene TRBV5-4 combines with J gene TRBJ2-3; D is undetermined. The CDR3 consists of 13 residues. V was clipped by 5 bases and J by 8 bases, with 15 bases between them. Per the germline V gene, CDR1 is SGHNT and CDR2 is YYREEE (reference sequence). The CDR3 sequence: CASSWTDLGTQYF. For the CDR3, the DNA is TGTGCCAGCAGTTGGACCGATTTAGGTACGCAGTATTTT.

V usage is TRBV3-1 and J usage is TRBJ2-7; tentative D call: TRBD2 (5 bases). V shed 0 bases and J shed 5 bases, with 14 bases lying between them. The V gene's germline CDR1 is LGHDT and CDR2 YNNKEL (reference sequence). This CDR3 is 15 amino acids long. This CDR3 reads CASSQEPGGIDEQYF. As DNA, the CDR3 is TGTGCCAGCAGCCAAGAACCCGGAGGCATCGACGAGCAGTACTTC.

This clonotype was detected only a few times. This chain joins TRBV4-2 and TRBJ1-2; D might be TRBD1 (6 bases). Germline V CDR1 and CDR2: LGHNA, YNFKEQ. The V end was cut by 1 base, the J end by 5 bases, with 11 bases between. The CDR3 extends over 14 amino acids. The CDR3 bases are TGTGCCAGCAGCCAAGTATCAGGGGAGTATGGCTACACCTTC. Translated, it gives CASSQVSGEYGYTF.

This clonotype was detected only a few times. This chain uses TRBV4-1 with TRBJ2-1, with a possible D match to TRBD2 (5 bases). The J call is uncertain, as TRBJ2-7 better fits the DNA end. This CDR3 is built from 17 residues. Per germline, CDR1 MGHRA and CDR2 YSYEKL. The CDR3 sequence is CASSQGDIISSYNEQYF. The DNA for the CDR3 is TGCGCCAGCAGCCAGGGAGACATAATTAGCTCCTACAATGAGCAGTACTTC.

The chain links TRBV7-9 to TRBJ2-1; TRBD2 matches at 8 bases. This CDR3 is built from 15 residues. With V trimmed by 2 bases and J by 8 bases, 8 bases remained unmatched. CDR1 and CDR2 from the germline V gene are SEHNR and FQNEAQ (reference sequence). CDR3 residues: CASSLTREGWDEQFF. DNA of the CDR3: TGTGCCAGCAGCTTAACCCGGGAGGGTTGGGATGAGCAGTTCTTC. The full variable domain, in which reference TRBV7-9 and TRBJ2-1 provide the parts outside the CDR3, is DTGVSQNPRHKITKRGQNVTFRCDPISEHNRLYWYRQTLGQGPEFLTYFQNEAQLEKSRLLSDRFSAERPKGSFSTLEIQRTEQGDSAMYLCASSLTREGWDEQFFGPGTRLTVL.

The V call is TRBV29-1, the J call TRBJ2-5; D uncertain. Trimming stripped 6 bases from V and 6 bases from J, with 14 bases between. Germline loops: CDR1 SQVTM, CDR2 ANQGSEA. The CDR3 spans 12 residues. The CDR3 loop reads CSVRVAEKTQYF. The CDR3 DNA reads TGCAGCGTGCGCGTGGCAGAGAAGACCCAGTACTTC.

V and J are TRBV3-1 and TRBJ2-5; 11 nucleotides line up with TRBD1. There are 17 residues in the CDR3. After removal of 1 base from V and 5 bases from J, the junction contained 9 bases not matched to a gene. The germline CDR1 and CDR2 sequences are LGHDT and YNNKEL (reference sequence). The CDR3 region is CASSQGYGTGGIETQYF. DNA for the CDR3: TGTGCCAGCAGCCAAGGCTACGGGACAGGGGGGATCGAGACCCAGTACTTC.